The T cell receptor beta chain described here comes from a study of T-cell reconstitution after alpha-beta-depleted transplantation in children (dated by TCRdb to about 2016). Regarding the research as a whole: The study quantitatively tracked T-cell immune reconstitution after TCRalphabeta/CD19-depleted allogeneic hematopoietic cell transplantation in children using TCR repertoire profiling.

Looking up the germline V gene yields CDR1 SNHLY and CDR2 FYNNEI. V gives up 4 bases and J gives up 3 bases, and the segment between their germline ends measures 15 bases. The CDR3 holds 15 amino acids from the cysteine to the phenylalanine. CDR3 DNA is the only sequence kept; it has 45 bases, read in frame from the first base. As for this clonotype: No antigen is known for it. Nothing much larger sits one base from this clone, and base qualities are not available.

Libraries came from PCR. The sample was run on an Illumina HiSeq 2500. Molecular barcoding was employed in the preparation of TCR libraries, with unique molecular identifiers being used to normalize TCRbeta repertoire quantification. The public reads were reanalyzed by TCRdb: fastp trimming at Q25, MiXCR alignment, in-frame beta chains only. When rows share a CDR3 protein, they turn into one entry using the most common DNA and genes. The sample yields around 200,000 distinct CDR3 sequences; about 6.4% were counted once. The top ten hold about 3% of the sample. This sample comprised PBMCs from the stem cell graft donor, obtained from the stem cell graft. This clonotype was sampled from a human donor who donated a stem cell graft to a child with Wiskott-Aldrich syndrome. The chain is made from TRBV2 and TRBJ1-1, with the identity of the D gene unclear. The CDR3 region: CASSAGGSLYTEAFF. The DNA is as follows: TGTGCCAGCAGTGCGGGAGGCAGCCTTTACACTGAAGCTTTCTTT.